Listed here is a single T cell receptor beta chain. The record originates from a study of T cell changes during pregnancy in multiple sclerosis. The CDR3 is made up of 15 amino acids. V shed 2 bases and J shed 0 bases, with 8 bases lying between them. Germline-derived CDR1 and CDR2 are MNHEY and SVGAGI. This table comes from immunoSEQ multiplex PCR, and its TCRdb copy is limited to in-frame clones, with some not included. This table has some 28,000 clones, 85% to 90% appearing once. The receptor was derived from a female donor in good health, enrolled as a control in a pregnancy study. This chain links TRBV6-5 with TRBJ1-5; TRBD1 might be the D (6 bases). The starting material was CD4+ T cells from peripheral blood mononuclear cells, obtained in the first trimester of pregnancy. CDR3 nucleotides: TGTGCCAGCAGTTACCCGGACAGTAGCAATCAGCCCCAGCATTTT. Residues: CASSYPDSSNQPQHF.